This T cell receptor (beta chain) originates from a study of blood T cell repertoires in COVID-19. Study processing details: By means of reference gene primer amplification, nucleated cell counts were estimated. TCRdb keeps only in-frame clones here, not all; method: immunoSEQ multiplex PCR. V and J calls and clone size follow that table, whereas D and trimming were derived from the DNA. The sample yields around 150,000 clones, just under 90% seen once. V was pared by 4 bases and J by 4 bases, with 5 bases between. Germline V gives CDR1 MNHEY, CDR2 SVGAGI. The CDR3 runs to 11 residues. The chain combines TRBV6-5 with TRBJ2-7; D is undetermined. The origin of this receptor is a woman in her 40s with acute or convalescent COVID-19. Sequenced: peripheral blood. Written as DNA, the CDR3 is TGTGCCAGCAGTTCCCCATACGAGCAGTACTTC. The encoded protein is CASSSPYEQYF.